These 16 T cell receptor beta chains came from one sample sequenced in a study of early T cells in non-severe SARS-CoV-2 infection. TCRdb independently ran MiXCR on the 5' RACE reads; one entry per CDR3 protein. The sample consists of 75,000 to 100,000 distinct CDR3 sequences, around 16% of them appearing once. Sequenced: whole blood. These receptors were taken from an adult who was a healthcare worker with PCR-confirmed SARS-CoV-2 infection or an uninfected control (not recorded which).

The table lists this clonotype with a few counts. The V gene is TRBV19, the J gene TRBJ1-2; D is possibly TRBD1 (5 bases). Germline CDR1 LNHDA, CDR2 SQIVND (reference sequence). Trimming left V 7 bases short and J 5 bases short, with 14 bases between. The CDR3 extends over 13 amino acids. The CDR3 here is CASKRDAGYGYTF. The DNA for the CDR3 is TGTGCCAGTAAGCGGGATGCAGGGTATGGCTACACCTTC.

This chain connects TRBV30 to TRBJ2-2; D is tentatively TRBD1 or TRBD2 (5 bases each). Trimming cost V 0 bases and J 6 bases, with 17 bases left between them. CDR1 and CDR2 from the germline V gene are GTSNPN and SVGIG (reference sequence). The CDR3 covers 16 residues. The CDR3 bases are TGTGCCTGGAGTGTAAGAGGGGAGATCAAGGCCGGGGAGCTGTTTTTT. It yields the protein CAWSVRGEIKAGELFF.

This clonotype was counted between two and nine times. This sequence joins TRBV5-1 and TRBJ1-1, with D possibly matching TRBD1 (5 bases). This CDR3 has 15 amino acids. Trimming took off 3 bases at V and 4 bases at J, with 16 bases between the two ends. Germline V gene lookup returns CDR1 SGHRS and CDR2 YFSETQ. The DNA of the CDR3 is TGCGCCAGCAGCTCTCGAGGGGTCGGAGGCACTGAAGCTTTCTTT. Translating gives CASSSRGVGGTEAFF.

This clonotype has more than one count but fewer than ten. The chain links TRBV1 to TRBJ2-7; the table calls TRBD1, which could not be checked here. TRBV1 has pseudogene status. The CDR3 spans 17 residues. CDR3 DNA sequence: TGCACCAGCAGCCAAAATACACCCCTAAGCCTTCCTACCGAGCAGTACTTC. Translation gives CTSSQNTPLSLPTEQYF.

The J gene is TRBJ2-7, the V gene TRBV7-9, with a possible D match to TRBD1 (5 bases). The CDR3 is 13 residues long. The ends were cut back, 1 base at V and 5 bases at J, with 9 bases in the middle. In germline, CDR1 is SEHNR, CDR2 FQNEAQ (reference sequence). The CDR3 DNA is TGTGCCAGCAGCTTAGAGGACACCCACGAGCAGTACTTC. It yields the protein CASSLEDTHEQYF.

This clonotype was picked up many times. This chain connects TRBV4-2 to TRBJ2-1; a weak D match, TRBD1 (5 bases). Germline lookup yields CDR1 LGHNA and CDR2 YNFKEQ. V shed 0 bases and J shed 6 bases, with 15 bases lying between them. This CDR3 region has 16 residues. The CDR3 DNA reads TGTGCCAGCAGCCAAGAAAGTCAGGGTCCCGTCAATGAGCAGTTCTTC. Its translation is CASSQESQGPVNEQFF.

This chain connects TRBV6-6 to TRBJ2-5; 8 nucleotides agree with TRBD2. The CDR3 runs to 15 residues. CDR1 and CDR2 (germline): MNHNY, SVGAGI (reference sequence). The junction had 11 bases not matched to a gene; V was cut back by 7 bases and J by 4 bases. The CDR3, as DNA: TGTGCCAGCACCCTTACTAGCGGTCCAACAGAGACCCAGTACTTC. Translated: CASTLTSGPTETQYF.

J is TRBJ2-1 and V is TRBV6-2 or TRBV6-3, with 8 bases fitting TRBD2. The CDR3 sequence is 15 residues long. Germline CDR1 and CDR2: MNHEY and SVGEGT. The junction had 13 bases not matched to a gene; V was cut back by 6 bases and J by 9 bases. As DNA, the CDR3 is TGTGCCAGCAGCCAACTAGCGGACGTTTCCGGTGAGCAGTTCTTC. Residues: CASSQLADVSGEQFF.

V gene TRBV5-6 combines with J gene TRBJ2-2; tentative D call: TRBD1 (8 bases). This CDR3 region has 16 residues. V gave up 3 bases and J gave up 2 bases, with 14 bases separating them. Germline V gene data show CDR1 as SGHDT and CDR2 as YYEEEE. CDR3: CASSSGGTGNTGELFF. In DNA, the CDR3 is TGTGCCAGCAGCTCCGGGGGGACAGGCAACACCGGGGAGCTGTTTTTT.

In its sample, this clonotype was seen many times. This chain uses TRBV13 with TRBJ2-1; D remains unclear. CDR1 is PRHDT, CDR2 FYEKMQ, per germline (reference sequence). With 4 bases removed from V and 8 bases from J, the gap between germline ends came to 15 bases. The CDR3 covers 14 residues. The CDR3 sequence: CASSYYLKEHEQFF. In DNA, the CDR3 is TGTGCCAGCAGCTACTATCTAAAAGAACATGAGCAGTTCTTC.

This clonotype has more than one count but fewer than ten. This chain uses TRBV7-9 with TRBJ2-1; 7 nucleotides line up with TRBD1. V shed 4 bases and J 5 bases; nucleotides not matched to a gene: 11. The CDR3 is 16 amino acids. Germline lookup yields CDR1 SEHNR and CDR2 FQNEAQ (reference sequence). CDR3 DNA sequence: TGTGCCAGCAGCTCGTGGGGGAGACAGGGAAACAATGAGCAGTTCTTC. This sequence encodes CASSSWGRQGNNEQFF. The whole variable domain, filled in from reference TRBV7-9 and TRBJ2-1, reads DTGVSQNPRHKITKRGQNVTFRCDPISEHNRLYWYRQTLGQGPEFLTYFQNEAQLEKSRLLSDRFSAERPKGSFSTLEIQRTEQGDSAMYLCASSSWGRQGNNEQFFGPGTRLTVL.

CDR3 in DNA: TGCAGCGTTGAAACTGGGACAGGGGTACACGAGCAGTACTTC. Translation: CSVETGTGVHEQYF. The rearrangement joins TRBV29-1 to TRBJ2-7; TRBD1 aligns across 10 bases. Germline CDR1 reads SQVTM; CDR2 reads ANQGSEA. The CDR3 is 14 amino acids. After removal of 2 bases from V and 5 bases from J, the junction contained 6 bases not matched to a gene.

CDR3 loop: CASSPSQTQYF. The CDR3 nucleotides are TGTGCCAGCAGTCCCAGCCAGACCCAGTACTTC. The V gene is TRBV2, the J gene TRBJ2-5; D ambiguous. Trimming shortened V by 5 bases and J by 6 bases, and 7 bases separated the two germline ends. The CDR3 has 11 amino acids. Germline V CDR1 and CDR2: SNHLY, FYNNEI.

This clonotype was observed at least ten times. The chain has TRBV11-2 and TRBJ2-4; TRBD2 matches 7 bases. This CDR3 region has 19 residues. Germline V CDR1 and CDR2: SGHAT, FQNNGV. V shed 4 bases, J shed 0 bases, and the junction held 15 bases outside the gene matches. CDR3 region: CASSSISSQAGKAKNIQYF. CDR3 nucleotide sequence: TGTGCCAGCAGCTCTATCAGCTCGCAAGCGGGGAAAGCCAAAAACATTCAGTACTTC.

This clonotype was seen only a few times. The J gene is TRBJ1-2, the V gene TRBV6-2 or TRBV6-3; a possible D gene is TRBD1 (6 bases). The germline V gene encodes CDR1 MNHEY and CDR2 SVGEGT. This CDR3 is 17 amino acids long. V gave up 0 bases and J gave up 0 bases, with 14 bases separating them. CDR3 DNA sequence: TGTGCCAGCAGTTACTCTCGTCGACAGGCCCCTAACTATGGCTACACCTTC. It encodes CASSYSRRQAPNYGYTF.

The chain combines TRBV28 with TRBJ1-2; no reliable D call. Trimming removed 8 bases at V and 3 bases at J, with 7 bases between. CDR1 and CDR2 from the germline V gene are MDHEN and SYDVKM. This CDR3 contains 11 residues. The CDR3 spells CASFGDYGYTF. The CDR3 bases are TGTGCCAGCTTTGGGGACTATGGCTACACCTTC.